The 15 T cell receptor beta chains below come from one sample, sequenced in a study of shared clonotypes between healthy human individuals. TCRdb keeps only in-frame clones here, not all; method: immunoSEQ multiplex PCR. The repertoire holds roughly 1,500,000 clones, around 98.5% seen once, with approximately 0.38% in the top ten. The sequenced sample consisted of naive CD4+ T cells sorted from blood. Sample subset: CD45RA+ positively selected. The source of these receptors is a man aged 30-40 years in good health.

The rearrangement uses TRBV9 and TRBJ2-1; TRBD2 matches 10 bases. J was trimmed by 3 bases and V by 0 bases; bases with no gene match: 6. There are 17 residues in the CDR3. Per the germline V gene, CDR1 is SGDLS and CDR2 is YYNGEE. The chain's CDR3 is CASSVEPSGSGYNEQFF. The CDR3 nucleotides are TGTGCCAGCAGCGTAGAACCTAGCGGGAGTGGCTACAATGAGCAGTTCTTC.

The rearrangement links TRBV19 to TRBJ1-4; tentative D call: TRBD1 (6 bases). The CDR3 length is 15 residues. Germline V gene lookup returns CDR1 LNHDA and CDR2 SQIVND (reference sequence). V was clipped by 5 bases and J by 2 bases, with 12 bases between them. CDR3 in amino acids: CASSLTGFTNEKLFF. CDR3 DNA sequence: TGTGCCAGTAGTCTCACAGGGTTCACTAATGAAAAACTGTTTTTT.

The gene calls are TRBV21-1 and TRBJ2-7. TRBV21-1 has pseudogene status. This CDR3 is 14 amino acids long. The CDR3 DNA follows: TGTGCCAGCAGCAAAGAGGAGGGGGTAGGCGAGCAGTACTTC. Its protein product is CASSKEEGVGEQYF.

This clone appeared a single time. This CDR3 is CASSGSGSGTDTQYF. The CDR3 region has the DNA TGTGCCAGCAGCGGGAGCGGGAGCGGGACAGATACGCAGTATTTT. V usage is TRBV28 and J usage is TRBJ2-3; TRBD2 agrees at 8 bases. The germline V gene encodes CDR1 MDHEN and CDR2 SYDVKM. CDR3 length equals 15 residues. The J segment lost 3 bases and the V segment lost 6 bases, leaving 8 bases of the junction unmatched. Variable domain in full (rest from reference TRBV28 and TRBJ2-3): DVKVTQSSRYLVKRTGEKVFLECVQDMDHENMFWYRQDPGLGLRLIYFSYDVKMKEKGDIPEGYSVSREKKERFSLILESASTNQTSMYLCASSGSGSGTDTQYFGPGTRLTVL.

V gene TRBV5-1 combines with J gene TRBJ1-2; TRBD1 aligns across 9 bases. V shed 0 bases and J 5 bases; nucleotides not matched to a gene: 14. The CDR3 spans 18 residues. CDR1 and CDR2 (germline): SGHRS, YFSETQ. CDR3 nucleotides: TGCGCCAGCAGCTTGGCAACAGGGGGCCTCCCTCACTATTATGGCTACACCTTC. This encodes CASSLATGGLPHYYGYTF.

The CDR3, as DNA: TGTGCCAGCAGCTTAAGACAGGGCCCACACGAGCAGTACTTC. This encodes CASSLRQGPHEQYF. This chain uses TRBV7-8 with TRBJ2-7; TRBD1 agrees at 7 bases. Trimming cost V 2 bases and J 5 bases; bases outside gene matches: 6. There are 14 residues in the CDR3. Looked up from germline, CDR1 is SGHVS and CDR2 is FQNEAQ.

The rearrangement uses TRBV2 and TRBJ2-5; 9 positions match TRBD2. Germline-derived CDR1 and CDR2 are SNHLY and FYNNEI. CDR3 size: 14 residues. V dropped 5 bases and J dropped 5; count of bases not matched to a gene: 6. CDR3 bases: TGTGCCAGCAGTAAGTGGACTAGCGAGGAGACCCAGTACTTC. It is translated as CASSKWTSEETQYF.

The chain combines TRBV18 with TRBJ2-3, with D possibly matching TRBD1 (5 bases). V lost 0 bases, J lost 6 bases, and 13 bases lay in between. Germline V gene sequence: CDR1 KGHSH, CDR2 LQKENI. The CDR3 contains 15 residues. CDR3 nucleotide sequence: TGTGCCAGCTCACCACCGTCTAGACAGTCCGATACGCAGTATTTT. Translation: CASSPPSRQSDTQYF.

Worth noting for this clone: Within the sample, other DNA sequences also encode this same CDR3. This sequence joins TRBV9 and TRBJ2-1; a possible D gene is TRBD1 (6 bases). The CDR3 spans 14 residues. Germline values: CDR1 SGDLS, CDR2 YYNGEE. V was trimmed by 2 bases and J by 4 bases, leaving 10 bases between them. CDR3 in amino acids: CASSVGRGYNEQFF. DNA of the CDR3: TGTGCCAGCAGCGTCGGCAGGGGTTACAATGAGCAGTTCTTC.

The chain recombines TRBV5-1 with TRBJ2-7; 14 bases agree with TRBD2. The CDR3 sequence is 16 residues long. J was trimmed by 2 bases and V by 4 bases; bases with no gene match: 5. Germline CDR1 SGHRS, CDR2 YFSETQ. CDR3 sequence reads: CASSTWTSGRTYEQYF. The CDR3 DNA reads TGCGCCAGCAGCACATGGACTAGCGGGAGGACCTACGAGCAGTACTTC. Filled out from reference TRBV5-1 and TRBJ2-7, the complete variable domain reads KAGVTQTPRYLIKTRGQQVTLSCSPISGHRSVSWYQQTPGQGLQFLFEYFSETQRNKGNFPGRFSGRQFSNSRSEMNVSTLELGDSALYLCASSTWTSGRTYEQYFGPGTRLTVT.

The V gene is TRBV6-5, the J gene TRBJ2-7; D remains unclear. Germline V gives CDR1 MNHEY, CDR2 SVGAGI. The length of the CDR3 is 14 residues. Trimming shortened V by 0 bases and J by 5 bases, and 11 bases separated the two germline ends. CDR3 sequence reads: CASSYSITTDEQYF. The CDR3 DNA reads TGTGCCAGCAGTTACTCCATAACTACCGACGAGCAGTACTTC.

The chain recombines TRBV21-1 with TRBJ2-7; TRBD1, the table's D call, was not compared with the DNA. TRBV21-1 is a pseudogene locus. The CDR3 is 16 residues long. The CDR3 loop reads CASSKDTGQGPTRQYF. The CDR3 coding sequence is TGTGCCAGCAGCAAAGATACGGGACAGGGTCCTACGAGGCAGTACTTC.

V is TRBV11-2 and J is TRBJ2-7; weak D call: TRBD1 (6 bases). Trimming removed 1 base from V and 4 bases from J, with 11 bases in between. CDR1 is SGHAT, CDR2 FQNNGV, per germline. This CDR3 has 14 amino acids. The CDR3 DNA sequence: TGTGCCAGCAGCTTAGTCAGGGGCCAGTACGAGCAGTACTTC. Its protein product is CASSLVRGQYEQYF. Combining the CDR3 with reference TRBV11-2 and TRBJ2-7 gives the whole variable domain EAGVAQSPRYKIIEKRQSVAFWCNPISGHATLYWYQQILGQGPKLLIQFQNNGVVDDSQLPKDRFSAERLKGVDSTLKIQPAKLEDSAVYLCASSLVRGQYEQYFGPGTRLTVT.

V and J are TRBV5-5 and TRBJ2-3; TRBD2 agrees at 7 bases. The CDR3 is 15 residues long. V shed 2 bases, J shed 1 base, and the junction held 4 bases outside the gene matches. Germline V lookup: CDR1 SGHKS, CDR2 YYEKEE (reference sequence). DNA for the CDR3: TGTGCCAGCAGCTTCGGGGCGGGGGGCACAGATACGCAGTATTTT. It codes for CASSFGAGGTDTQYF.

In nucleotides, the CDR3 is TGTGCCATCTTCCTAGCGGGAGGGCCCTACGAGCAGTACTTC. This encodes CAIFLAGGPYEQYF. The chain recombines TRBV28 with TRBJ2-7, with TRBD2 matching 12 bases. V lost 10 bases to trimming and J lost 2 bases; unmatched junction nucleotides: 6. Germline lookup yields CDR1 MDHEN and CDR2 SYDVKM. The length of the CDR3 is 14 residues.